This T cell receptor beta chain was identified in a study of blood T cell repertoires in COVID-19. Study details: Material from acute and convalescent COVID-19 was sourced from the United States, Italy and Spain. PBMCs, B-cell-depleted T cells, or T cells provided the cDNA or gDNA that made up the material.

In the source study's methods: How many nucleated cells were present was estimated from reference gene primer amplification. The repertoire was sequenced with immunoSEQ multiplex PCR; TCRdb's copy has only in-frame clones and lacks some. D and trimming come from the DNA, and the V and J calls and clone size come from that table. The sample contains more than 300,000 clones, about 90% of which appear only once. Looked up from germline, CDR1 is SGHRS and CDR2 is YFSETQ. V lost 1 base to trimming and J lost 5 bases; unmatched junction nucleotides: 7. The CDR3 spans 16 residues. The TCR comes from a woman between 18 and 30 years old who had recovered from COVID-19. The J gene is TRBJ2-1, the V gene TRBV5-1; TRBD2 matches 9 bases. The material sequenced was peripheral blood. In DNA form, the CDR3 reads TGCGCCAGCAGCTTGAGAGTTGCGGGAGGGGACAATGAGCAGTTCTTC. Translation: CASSLRVAGGDNEQFF.